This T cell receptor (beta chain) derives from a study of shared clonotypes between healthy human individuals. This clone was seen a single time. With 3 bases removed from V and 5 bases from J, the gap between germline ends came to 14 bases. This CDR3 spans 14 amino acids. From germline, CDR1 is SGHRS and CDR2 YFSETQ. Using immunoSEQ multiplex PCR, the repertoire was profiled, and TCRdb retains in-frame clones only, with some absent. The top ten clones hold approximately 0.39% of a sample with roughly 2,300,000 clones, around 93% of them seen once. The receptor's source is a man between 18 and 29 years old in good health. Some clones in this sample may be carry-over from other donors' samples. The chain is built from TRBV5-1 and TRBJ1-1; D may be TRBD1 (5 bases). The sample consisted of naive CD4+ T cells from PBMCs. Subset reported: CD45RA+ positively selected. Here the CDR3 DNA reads TGCGCCAGCAGCTGGCTACAGGTCGGGACTGAAGCTTTCTTT. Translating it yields CASSWLQVGTEAFF.